This section outlines one T cell receptor beta chain sequence together with its context. Its target is not known. This CDR3 has 15 amino acids. V trimming: 4 bases; J trimming: 6 bases; junction bases outside the gene matches: 12. Germline CDR1 MNHEY, CDR2 SMNVEV (reference sequence). The data were taken from a study of cytomegalovirus exposure and HLA in healthy donors. Study-level information: The approximately 120 validation repertoires used the same platform as the roughly 670 first-cohort repertoires, a later analysis reported.

Some clones are missing from TCRdb's copy, which holds only in-frame ones; the method was immunoSEQ multiplex PCR. Of 60,000 to 80,000 clones listed, roughly 80% are singletons. Overall study findings and caveats: The tendency of first-cohort TCR clusters to co-occur in the 120 or so validation repertoires was identified by a subsequent analysis. The authors enumerated 180 or so TCR beta chains as linked to cytomegalovirus. The classifier reportedly diagnosed cytomegalovirus status with high specificity and sensitivity.

This receptor was obtained from a young man in good health and CMV-seronegative. The sample consisted of PBMCs. The chain uses TRBV27 and TRBJ2-7; 7 bases fit TRBD1. The CDR3, as DNA: TGTGCCAGCAGTTACCTACAGGGGTCGTTAGTCGAGCAGTACTTC. It specifies CASSYLQGSLVEQYF.